The present T cell receptor (beta chain) was sequenced within a study of tissue T cells after allogeneic stem cell transplantation. Study findings and constraints: The patient cohort was small and clinically heterogeneous, with limited sampling depth. Only a limited share of tissue TCRs appeared in blood or spleen.

Sequencing of TCRbeta CDR3 at survey depth gave sequences and template counts. The method was immunoSEQ multiplex PCR; TCRdb's version includes in-frame clones alone and lacks a portion of them. The table shows around 40,000 clones, with just under 95% occurring only once. V lost 2 bases to trimming and J lost 1 base, with 9 bases between them. CDR3 length: 14 amino acids. Germline-derived CDR1 and CDR2 are LGHNA and YSLEER. Concerning this clone: Its antigen is undetermined.

Sequenced material: blood, taken before transplantation. The V and J genes are TRBV4-3 and TRBJ2-7; a weak D match, TRBD2 (6 bases). This TCR was recovered from a woman between 40 and 69 years old who later had graft-versus-host disease after an allogeneic stem cell transplant. CDR3 in DNA: TGCGCCAGCAGCCAATCGGGACTTTCCTACGAGCAGTACTTC. Translation gives CASSQSGLSYEQYF.